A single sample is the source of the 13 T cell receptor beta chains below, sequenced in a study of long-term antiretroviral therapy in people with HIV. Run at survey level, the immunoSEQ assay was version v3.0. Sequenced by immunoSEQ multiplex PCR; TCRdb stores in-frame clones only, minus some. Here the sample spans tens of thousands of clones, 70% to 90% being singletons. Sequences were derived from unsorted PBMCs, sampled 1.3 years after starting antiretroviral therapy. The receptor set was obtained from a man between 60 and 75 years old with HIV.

The CDR3 region is CASSEPGNEQFF. CDR3 DNA: TGTGCCAGCAGCGAACCTGGGAATGAGCAGTTCTTC. V usage is TRBV6-1 and J usage is TRBJ2-1, with no clear D. The CDR3 consists of 12 residues. Germline-derived CDR1 and CDR2 are MNHNS and SASEGT. Trimming pared 6 bases from V and 7 bases from J, leaving 10 bases between.

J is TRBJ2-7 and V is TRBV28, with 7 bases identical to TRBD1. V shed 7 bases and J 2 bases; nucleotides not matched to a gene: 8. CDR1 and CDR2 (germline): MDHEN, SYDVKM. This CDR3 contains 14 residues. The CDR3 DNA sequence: TGTGCCAGCACCGTGGGGACAGCTACCTACGAGCAGTACTTC. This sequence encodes CASTVGTATYEQYF.

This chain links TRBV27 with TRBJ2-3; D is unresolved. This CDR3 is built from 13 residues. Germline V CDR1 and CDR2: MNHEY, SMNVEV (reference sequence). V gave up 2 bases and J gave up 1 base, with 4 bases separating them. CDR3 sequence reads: CASSLAGTDTQYF. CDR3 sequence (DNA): TGTGCCAGCAGTTTAGCAGGCACAGATACGCAGTATTTT.

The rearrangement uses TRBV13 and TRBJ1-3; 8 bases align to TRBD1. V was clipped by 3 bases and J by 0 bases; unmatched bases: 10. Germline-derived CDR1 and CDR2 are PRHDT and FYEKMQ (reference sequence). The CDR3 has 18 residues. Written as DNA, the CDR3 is TGTGCCAGCAGCTTTAATCAGGGGGCCCTAAGCTCTGGAAACACCATATATTTT. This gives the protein CASSFNQGALSSGNTIYF. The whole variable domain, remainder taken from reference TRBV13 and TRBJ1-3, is AAGVIQSPRHLIKEKRETATLKCYPIPRHDTVYWYQQGPGQDPQFLISFYEKMQSDKGSIPDRFSAQQFSDYHSELNMSSLELGDSALYFCASSFNQGALSSGNTIYFGEGSWLTVV.

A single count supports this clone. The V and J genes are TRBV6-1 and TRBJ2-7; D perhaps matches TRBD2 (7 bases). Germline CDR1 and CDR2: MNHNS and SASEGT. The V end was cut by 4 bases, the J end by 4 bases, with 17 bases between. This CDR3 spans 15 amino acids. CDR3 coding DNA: TGTGCCAGCAGTGCCCAATGGGGGGGGCCTTACGAGCAGTACTTC. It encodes CASSAQWGGPYEQYF.

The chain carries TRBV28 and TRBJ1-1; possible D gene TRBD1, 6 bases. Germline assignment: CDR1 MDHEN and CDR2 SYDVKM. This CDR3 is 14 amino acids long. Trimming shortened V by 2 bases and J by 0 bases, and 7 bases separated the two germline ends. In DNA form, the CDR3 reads TGTGCCAGCAGTTTAACAGGGATGAACACTGAAGCTTTCTTT. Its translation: CASSLTGMNTEAFF.

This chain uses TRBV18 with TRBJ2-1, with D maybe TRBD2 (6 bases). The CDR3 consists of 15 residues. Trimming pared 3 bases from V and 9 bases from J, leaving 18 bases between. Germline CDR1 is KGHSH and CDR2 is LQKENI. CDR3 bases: TGTGCCAGCTCACCGGGACTCGACGTTTGGGGTGAGCAGTTCTTC. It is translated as CASSPGLDVWGEQFF.

The CDR3 DNA reads as TGTGCCAGCAGCTTGGATGGAGGGGTCTACAATCAGCCCCAGCATTTT. Translation: CASSLDGGVYNQPQHF. The V gene is TRBV5-4, the J gene TRBJ1-5, with D possibly matching TRBD1 (5 bases). Germline V CDR1 and CDR2: SGHNT, YYREEE (reference sequence). V lost 0 bases, J lost 3 bases, and 13 bases lay in between. The length of the CDR3 is 16 residues.

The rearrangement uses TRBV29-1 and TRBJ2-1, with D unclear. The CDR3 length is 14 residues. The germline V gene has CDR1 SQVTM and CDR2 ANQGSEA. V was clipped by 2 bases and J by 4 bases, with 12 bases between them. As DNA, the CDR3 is TGCAGCGTTGAACGGGTAGTTAGTTACAATGAGCAGTTCTTC. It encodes CSVERVVSYNEQFF.

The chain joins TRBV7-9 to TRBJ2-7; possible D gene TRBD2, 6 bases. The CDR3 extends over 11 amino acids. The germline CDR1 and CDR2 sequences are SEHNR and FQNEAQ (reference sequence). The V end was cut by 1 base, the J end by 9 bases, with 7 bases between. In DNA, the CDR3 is TGTGCCAGCAGCTTAGTGGGAGGGCAGTACTTC. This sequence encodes CASSLVGGQYF.

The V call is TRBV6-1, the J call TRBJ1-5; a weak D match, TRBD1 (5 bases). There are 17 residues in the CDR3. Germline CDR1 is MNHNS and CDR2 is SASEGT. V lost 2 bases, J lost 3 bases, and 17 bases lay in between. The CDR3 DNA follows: TGTGCCAGCAGTGAAAGCCCCTACAGGTACCCCAATCAGCCCCAGCATTTT. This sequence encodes CASSESPYRYPNQPQHF.

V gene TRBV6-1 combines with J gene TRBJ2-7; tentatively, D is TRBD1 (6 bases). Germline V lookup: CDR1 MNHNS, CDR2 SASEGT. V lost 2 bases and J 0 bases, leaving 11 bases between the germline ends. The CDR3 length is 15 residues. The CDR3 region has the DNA TGTGCCAGCAGTGAAAAGGCAGGGGCCTCCTACGAGCAGTACTTC. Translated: CASSEKAGASYEQYF.

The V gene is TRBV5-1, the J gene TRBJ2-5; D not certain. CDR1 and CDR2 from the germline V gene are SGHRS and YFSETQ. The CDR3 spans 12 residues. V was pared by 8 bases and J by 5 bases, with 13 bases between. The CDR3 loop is CASQEPEETQYF. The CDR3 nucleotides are TGCGCCAGTCAGGAGCCCGAGGAGACCCAGTACTTC.